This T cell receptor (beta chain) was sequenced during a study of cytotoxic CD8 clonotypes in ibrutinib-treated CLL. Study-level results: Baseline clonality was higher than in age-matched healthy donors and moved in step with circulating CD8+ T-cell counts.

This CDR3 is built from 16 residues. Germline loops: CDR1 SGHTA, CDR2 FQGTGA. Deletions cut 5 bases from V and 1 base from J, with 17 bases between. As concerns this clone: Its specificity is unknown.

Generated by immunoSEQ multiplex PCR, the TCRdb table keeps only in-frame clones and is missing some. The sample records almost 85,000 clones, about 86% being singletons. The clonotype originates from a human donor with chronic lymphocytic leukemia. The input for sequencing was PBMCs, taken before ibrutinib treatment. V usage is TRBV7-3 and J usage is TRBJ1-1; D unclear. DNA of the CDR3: TGTGCCAGCAGCCAACCCGCCAAAGTAAGGAACACTGAAGCTTTCTTT. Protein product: CASSQPAKVRNTEAFF.